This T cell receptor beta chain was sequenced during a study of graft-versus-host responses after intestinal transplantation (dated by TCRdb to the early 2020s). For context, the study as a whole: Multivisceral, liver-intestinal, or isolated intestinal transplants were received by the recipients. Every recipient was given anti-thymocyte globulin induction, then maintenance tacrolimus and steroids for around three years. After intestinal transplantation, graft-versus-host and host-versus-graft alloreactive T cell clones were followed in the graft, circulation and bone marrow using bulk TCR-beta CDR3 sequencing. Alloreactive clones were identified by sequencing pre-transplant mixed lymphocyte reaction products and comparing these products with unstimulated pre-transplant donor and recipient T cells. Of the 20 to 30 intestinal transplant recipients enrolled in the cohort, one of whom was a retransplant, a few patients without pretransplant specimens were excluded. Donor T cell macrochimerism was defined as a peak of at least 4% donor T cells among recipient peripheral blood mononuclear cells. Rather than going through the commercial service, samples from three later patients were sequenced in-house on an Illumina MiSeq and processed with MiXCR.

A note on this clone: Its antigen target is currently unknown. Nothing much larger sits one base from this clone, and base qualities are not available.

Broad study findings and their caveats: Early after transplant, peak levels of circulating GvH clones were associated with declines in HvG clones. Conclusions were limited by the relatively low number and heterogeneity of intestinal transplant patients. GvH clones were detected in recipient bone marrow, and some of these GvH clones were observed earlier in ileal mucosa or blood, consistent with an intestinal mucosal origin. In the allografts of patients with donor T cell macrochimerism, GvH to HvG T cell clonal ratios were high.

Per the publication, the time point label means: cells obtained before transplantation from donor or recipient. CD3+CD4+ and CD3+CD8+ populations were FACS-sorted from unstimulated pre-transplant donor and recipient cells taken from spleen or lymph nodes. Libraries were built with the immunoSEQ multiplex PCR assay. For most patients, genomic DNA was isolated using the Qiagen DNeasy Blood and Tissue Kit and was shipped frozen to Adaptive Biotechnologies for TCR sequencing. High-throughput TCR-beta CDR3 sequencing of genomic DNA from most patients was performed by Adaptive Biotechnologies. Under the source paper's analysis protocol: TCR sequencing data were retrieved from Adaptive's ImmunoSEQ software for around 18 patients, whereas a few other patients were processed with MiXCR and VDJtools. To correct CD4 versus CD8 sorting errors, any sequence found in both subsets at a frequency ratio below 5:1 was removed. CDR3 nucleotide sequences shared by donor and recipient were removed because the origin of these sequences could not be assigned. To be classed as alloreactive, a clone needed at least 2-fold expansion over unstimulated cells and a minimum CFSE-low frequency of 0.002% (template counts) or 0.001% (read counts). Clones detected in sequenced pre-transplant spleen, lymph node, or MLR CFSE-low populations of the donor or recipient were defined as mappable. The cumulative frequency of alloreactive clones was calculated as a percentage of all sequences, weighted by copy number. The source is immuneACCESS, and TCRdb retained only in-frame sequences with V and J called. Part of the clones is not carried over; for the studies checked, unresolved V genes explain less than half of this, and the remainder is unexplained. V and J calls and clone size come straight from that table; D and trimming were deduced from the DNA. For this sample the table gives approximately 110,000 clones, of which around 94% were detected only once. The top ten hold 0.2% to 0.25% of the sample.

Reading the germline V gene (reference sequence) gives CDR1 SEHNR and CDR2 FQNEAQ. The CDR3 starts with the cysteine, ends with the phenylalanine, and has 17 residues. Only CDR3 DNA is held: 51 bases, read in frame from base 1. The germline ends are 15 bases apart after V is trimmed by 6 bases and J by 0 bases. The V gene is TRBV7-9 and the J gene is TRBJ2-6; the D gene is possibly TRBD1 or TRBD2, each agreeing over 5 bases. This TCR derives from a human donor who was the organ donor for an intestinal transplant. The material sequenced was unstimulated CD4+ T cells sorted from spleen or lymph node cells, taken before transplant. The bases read TGTGCCAGCAGGATCCTGGGGGAAAGCTCTGGGGCCAACGTCCTGACTTTC. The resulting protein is CASRILGESSGANVLTF.